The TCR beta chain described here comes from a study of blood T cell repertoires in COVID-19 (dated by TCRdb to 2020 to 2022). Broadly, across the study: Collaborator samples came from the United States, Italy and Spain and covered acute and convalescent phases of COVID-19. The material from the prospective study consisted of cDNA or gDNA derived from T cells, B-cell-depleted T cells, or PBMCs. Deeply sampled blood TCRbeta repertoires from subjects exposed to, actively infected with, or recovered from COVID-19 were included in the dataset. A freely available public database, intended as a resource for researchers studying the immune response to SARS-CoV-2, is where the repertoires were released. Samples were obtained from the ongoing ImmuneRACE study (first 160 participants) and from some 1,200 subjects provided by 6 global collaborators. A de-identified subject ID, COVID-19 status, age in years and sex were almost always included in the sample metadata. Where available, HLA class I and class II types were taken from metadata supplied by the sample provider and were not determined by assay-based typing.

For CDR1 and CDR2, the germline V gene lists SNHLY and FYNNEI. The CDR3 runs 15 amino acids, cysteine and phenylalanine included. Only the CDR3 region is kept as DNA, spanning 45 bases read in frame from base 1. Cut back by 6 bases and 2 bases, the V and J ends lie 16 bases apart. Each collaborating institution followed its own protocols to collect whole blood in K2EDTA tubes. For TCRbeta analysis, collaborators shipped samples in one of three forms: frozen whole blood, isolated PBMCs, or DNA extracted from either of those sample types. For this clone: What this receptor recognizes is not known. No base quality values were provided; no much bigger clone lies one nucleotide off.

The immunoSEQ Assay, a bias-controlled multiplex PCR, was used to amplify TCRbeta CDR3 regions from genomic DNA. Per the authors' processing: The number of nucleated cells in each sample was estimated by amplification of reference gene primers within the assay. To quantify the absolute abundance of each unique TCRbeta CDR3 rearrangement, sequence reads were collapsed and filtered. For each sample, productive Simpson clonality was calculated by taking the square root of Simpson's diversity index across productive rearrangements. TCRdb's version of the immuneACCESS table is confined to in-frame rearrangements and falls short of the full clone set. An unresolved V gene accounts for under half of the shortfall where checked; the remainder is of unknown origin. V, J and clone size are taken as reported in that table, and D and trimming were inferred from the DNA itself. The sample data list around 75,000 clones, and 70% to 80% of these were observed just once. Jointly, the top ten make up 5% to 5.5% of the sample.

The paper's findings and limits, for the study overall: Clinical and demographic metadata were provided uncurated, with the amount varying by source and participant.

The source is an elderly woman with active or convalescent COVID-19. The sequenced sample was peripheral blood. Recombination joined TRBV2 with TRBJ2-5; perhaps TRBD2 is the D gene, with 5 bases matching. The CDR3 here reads CASSPTLSVQETQYF. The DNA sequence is TGTGCCAGCAGCCCGACTCTTAGCGTACAAGAGACCCAGTACTTC.